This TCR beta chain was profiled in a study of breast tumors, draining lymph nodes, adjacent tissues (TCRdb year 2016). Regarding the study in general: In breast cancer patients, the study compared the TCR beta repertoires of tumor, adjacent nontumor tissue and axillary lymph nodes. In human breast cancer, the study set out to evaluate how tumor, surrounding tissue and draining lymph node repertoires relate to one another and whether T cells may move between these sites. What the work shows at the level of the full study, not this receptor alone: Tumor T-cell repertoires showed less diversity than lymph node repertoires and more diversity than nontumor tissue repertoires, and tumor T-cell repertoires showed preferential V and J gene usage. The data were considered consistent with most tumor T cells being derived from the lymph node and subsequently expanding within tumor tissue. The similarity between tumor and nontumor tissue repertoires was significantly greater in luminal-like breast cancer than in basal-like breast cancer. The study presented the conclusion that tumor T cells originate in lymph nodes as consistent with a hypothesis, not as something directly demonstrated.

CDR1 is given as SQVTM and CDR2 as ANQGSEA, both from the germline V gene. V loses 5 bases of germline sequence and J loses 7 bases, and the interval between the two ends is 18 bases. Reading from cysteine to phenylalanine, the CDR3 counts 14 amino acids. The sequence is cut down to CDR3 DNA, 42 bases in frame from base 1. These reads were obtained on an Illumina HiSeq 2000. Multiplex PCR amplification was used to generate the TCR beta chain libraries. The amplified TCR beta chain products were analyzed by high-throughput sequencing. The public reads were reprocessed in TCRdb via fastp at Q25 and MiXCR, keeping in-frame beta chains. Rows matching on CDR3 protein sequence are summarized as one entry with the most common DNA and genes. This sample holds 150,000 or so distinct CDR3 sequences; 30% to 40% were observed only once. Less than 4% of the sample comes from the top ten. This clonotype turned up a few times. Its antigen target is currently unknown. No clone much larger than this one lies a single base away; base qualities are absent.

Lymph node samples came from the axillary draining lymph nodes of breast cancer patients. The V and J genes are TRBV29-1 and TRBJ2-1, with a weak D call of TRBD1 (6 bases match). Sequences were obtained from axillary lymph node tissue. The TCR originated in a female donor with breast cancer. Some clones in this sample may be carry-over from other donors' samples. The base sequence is TGCAGCGTTAGACCGTTCCGGCAGGGGAATGAGCAGTTCTTC. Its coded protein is CSVRPFRQGNEQFF.